The 9 T cell receptor beta chains below were found in one sample sequenced in a study of T cell repertoires in cytomegalovirus infection. Each CDR3 protein gets one entry after TCRdb re-called the reads with MiXCR. The table records about 98,000 distinct CDR3 sequences, about 17% of them present only once. The specimen sequenced was PBMCs. The receptors shown here come from a human donor in good health (CMV status not recorded). Some clones in this sample may be carry-over from other donors' samples.

This clonotype was detected many times. The genes are TRBV7-2 and TRBJ1-2; D is perhaps TRBD1 (5 bases). Trimming removed 5 bases at V and 8 bases at J, with 18 bases between. Germline assignment: CDR1 SGHTA and CDR2 FQGNSA. CDR3 length equals 14 residues. The CDR3 region is CASSPYGTVDGYTF. Here the CDR3 DNA reads TGTGCCAGCAGCCCATACGGGACTGTAGACGGCTACACCTTC.

This clonotype was recorded at least ten times. This chain uses TRBV7-6 with TRBJ2-5, with 7 bases fitting TRBD1. Germline V gives CDR1 SGHVS, CDR2 FNYEAQ. The CDR3 contains 15 residues. With V trimmed by 0 bases and J by 4 bases, 5 bases remained unmatched. DNA of the CDR3: TGTGCCAGCAGCTTAGCCAACAGGGGAAGAGAGACCCAGTACTTC. Translation: CASSLANRGRETQYF.

This clonotype has more than one count but fewer than ten. V and J are TRBV20-1 and TRBJ1-1, with D unclear. V was clipped by 4 bases and J by 10 bases, with 19 bases between them. The CDR3 extends over 13 amino acids. CDR1 DFQATT and CDR2 SNEGSKA come from the germline V gene (reference sequence). Here the CDR3 DNA reads TGCAGTGCTATCCCCGGCCGCCGATGGGGAGCTTTCTTT. This sequence encodes CSAIPGRRWGAFF.

This clonotype was seen more than once but under ten times. An end of the junction does not agree with germline; a read error may underlie this. The chain links TRBV10-3 to TRBJ2-5, with D perhaps TRBD2 (5 bases). This CDR3 is 15 amino acids long. Per the germline V gene, CDR1 is ENHRY and CDR2 is SYGVKD. The CDR3 protein is CAISESRLAKESQYF. In DNA, the CDR3 is TGTGCCATCAGTGAGTCTCGGCTAGCCAAAGAGTCCCAGTACTTC.

The rearrangement joins TRBV20-1 to TRBJ2-3; 9 bases match TRBD2. This CDR3 is built from 14 residues. Germline V gene lookup returns CDR1 DFQATT and CDR2 SNEGSKA (reference sequence). J lost 0 bases, V lost 6 bases, and 4 bases had no gene match. CDR3 protein: CSAAGGTSTDTQYF. The CDR3 DNA sequence: TGCAGTGCGGCGGGGGGGACTAGCACAGATACGCAGTATTTT.

The chain joins TRBV27 to TRBJ1-2, with 7 nucleotides matching TRBD1. This CDR3 is 14 amino acids long. Germline CDR1 MNHEY, CDR2 SMNVEV (reference sequence). Trimming cost V 6 bases and J 4 bases; bases outside gene matches: 8. The CDR3: CASSRRGTSYGYTF. The CDR3 coding sequence is TGTGCCAGCAGCCGCAGGGGGACGTCCTATGGCTACACCTTC.

V is TRBV7-9 and J is TRBJ2-7; D call uncertain. The germline V gene has CDR1 SEHNR and CDR2 FQNEAQ (reference sequence). The CDR3 spans 12 residues. V was clipped by 5 bases and J by 7 bases, with 12 bases between them. CDR3 in DNA: TGTGCCAGCAGCCCCAGGCTAGGAGAGCAGTACTTC. Translating gives CASSPRLGEQYF.

This clonotype was recorded many times. This rearrangement joins TRBV7-2 to TRBJ2-7; D is unresolved. The CDR3 contains 12 residues. V was shortened by 1 base and J by 5 bases, with 6 bases between the two germline ends. The germline CDR1 and CDR2 sequences are SGHTA and FQGNSA. As DNA, the CDR3 is TGTGCCAGCAGCTTAGTTCGCCACGAGCAGTACTTC. Protein: CASSLVRHEQYF.

Ten or more counts support this clonotype. This rearrangement joins TRBV28 to TRBJ1-2; maybe TRBD1 (5 bases). Per germline, CDR1 MDHEN and CDR2 SYDVKM. The CDR3 has 13 residues. The ends were cut back, 11 bases at V and 4 bases at J, with 17 bases in the middle. The CDR3, as DNA: TGTGCCGGCCAAGCGGTTGGGGGCTATGGCTACACCTTC. Its translation is CAGQAVGGYGYTF.